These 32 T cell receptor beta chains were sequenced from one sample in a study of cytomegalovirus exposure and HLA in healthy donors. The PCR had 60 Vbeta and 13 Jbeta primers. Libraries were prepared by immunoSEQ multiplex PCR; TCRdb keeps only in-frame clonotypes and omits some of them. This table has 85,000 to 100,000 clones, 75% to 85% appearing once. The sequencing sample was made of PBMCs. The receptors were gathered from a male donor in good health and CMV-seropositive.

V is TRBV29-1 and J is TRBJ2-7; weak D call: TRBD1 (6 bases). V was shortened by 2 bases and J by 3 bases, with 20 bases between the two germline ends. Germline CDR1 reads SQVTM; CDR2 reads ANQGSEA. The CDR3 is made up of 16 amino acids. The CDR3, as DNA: TGCAGCGTTGAACTACCCCCGGCAGGGGTAGGCTACGAGCAGTACTTC. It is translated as CSVELPPAGVGYEQYF.

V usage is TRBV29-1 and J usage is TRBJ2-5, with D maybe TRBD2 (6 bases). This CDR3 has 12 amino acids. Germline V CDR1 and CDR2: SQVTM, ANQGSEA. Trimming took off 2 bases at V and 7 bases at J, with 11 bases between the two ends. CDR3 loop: CSVERPGGTQYF. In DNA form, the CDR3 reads TGCAGCGTTGAACGTCCCGGGGGGACCCAGTACTTC.

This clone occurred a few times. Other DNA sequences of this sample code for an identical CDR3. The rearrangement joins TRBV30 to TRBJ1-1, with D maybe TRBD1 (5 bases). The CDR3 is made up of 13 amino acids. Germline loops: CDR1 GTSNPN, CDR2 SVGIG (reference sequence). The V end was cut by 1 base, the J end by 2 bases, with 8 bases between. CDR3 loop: CAWSGQGNTEAFF. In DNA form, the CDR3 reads TGTGCCTGGAGTGGGCAGGGAAACACTGAAGCTTTCTTT.

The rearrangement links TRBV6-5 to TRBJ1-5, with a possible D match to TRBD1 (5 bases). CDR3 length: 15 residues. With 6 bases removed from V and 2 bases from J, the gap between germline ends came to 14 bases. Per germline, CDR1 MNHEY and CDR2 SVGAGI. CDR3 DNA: TGTGCCAGCAGCACCACAGGCACGGGCAATCAGCCCCAGCATTTT. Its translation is CASSTTGTGNQPQHF.

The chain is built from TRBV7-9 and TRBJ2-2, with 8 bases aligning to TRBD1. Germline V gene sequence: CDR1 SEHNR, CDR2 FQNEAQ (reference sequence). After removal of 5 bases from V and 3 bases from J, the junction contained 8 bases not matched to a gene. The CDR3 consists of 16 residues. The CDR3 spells CASSPTGGMDTGELFF. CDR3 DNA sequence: TGTGCCAGCAGCCCCACAGGGGGTATGGACACCGGGGAGCTGTTTTTT.

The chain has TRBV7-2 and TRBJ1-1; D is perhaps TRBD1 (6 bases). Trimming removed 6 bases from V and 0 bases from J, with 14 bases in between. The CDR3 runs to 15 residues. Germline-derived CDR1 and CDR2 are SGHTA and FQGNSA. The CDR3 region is CASSFTTGVNTEAFF. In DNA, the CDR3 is TGTGCCAGCAGTTTTACGACAGGAGTGAACACTGAAGCTTTCTTT.

The CDR3 nucleotides are TGTGCCAGCAGCTTATGGATAGGGGGTAATTCTCGGCATGCTTTCTTT. Translated: CASSLWIGGNSRHAFF. This chain joins TRBV7-6 and TRBJ1-1; possible D gene TRBD1, 6 bases. Germline lookup yields CDR1 SGHVS and CDR2 FNYEAQ. V was clipped by 2 bases and J by 11 bases, with 24 bases between them. The length of the CDR3 is 16 residues.

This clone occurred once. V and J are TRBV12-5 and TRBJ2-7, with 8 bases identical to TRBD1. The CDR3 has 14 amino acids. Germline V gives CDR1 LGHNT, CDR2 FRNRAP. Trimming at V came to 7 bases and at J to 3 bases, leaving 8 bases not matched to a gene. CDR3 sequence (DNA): TGTGCTAGTGTCGGACAGGGTCCCTTCTACGAGCAGTACTTC. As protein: CASVGQGPFYEQYF.

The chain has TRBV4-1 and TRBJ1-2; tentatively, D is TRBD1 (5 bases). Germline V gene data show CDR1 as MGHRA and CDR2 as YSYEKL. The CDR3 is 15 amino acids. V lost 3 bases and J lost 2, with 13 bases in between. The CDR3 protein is CASSQGGSFNYGYTF. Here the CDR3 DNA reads TGCGCCAGCAGCCAGGGGGGTTCCTTCAACTATGGCTACACCTTC.

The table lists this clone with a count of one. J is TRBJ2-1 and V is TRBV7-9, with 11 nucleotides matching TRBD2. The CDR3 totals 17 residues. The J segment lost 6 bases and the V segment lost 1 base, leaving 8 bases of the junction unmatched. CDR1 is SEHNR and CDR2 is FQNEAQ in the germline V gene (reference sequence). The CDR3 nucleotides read TGTGCCAGCAGCTTAGACCTTAGCGGGGGGGAAGGCAATGAGCAGTTCTTC. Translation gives CASSLDLSGGEGNEQFF. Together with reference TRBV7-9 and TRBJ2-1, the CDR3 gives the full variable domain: DTGVSQNPRHKITKRGQNVTFRCDPISEHNRLYWYRQTLGQGPEFLTYFQNEAQLEKSRLLSDRFSAERPKGSFSTLEIQRTEQGDSAMYLCASSLDLSGGEGNEQFFGPGTRLTVL.

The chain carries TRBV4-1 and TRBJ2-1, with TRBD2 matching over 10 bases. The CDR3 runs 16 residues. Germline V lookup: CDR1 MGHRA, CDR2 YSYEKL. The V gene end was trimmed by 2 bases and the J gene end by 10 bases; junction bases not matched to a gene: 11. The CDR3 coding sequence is TGCGCCAGCAGCCAATCTGAAGCGGGGGGGCTTGGGGAGCAGTTCTTC. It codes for CASSQSEAGGLGEQFF.

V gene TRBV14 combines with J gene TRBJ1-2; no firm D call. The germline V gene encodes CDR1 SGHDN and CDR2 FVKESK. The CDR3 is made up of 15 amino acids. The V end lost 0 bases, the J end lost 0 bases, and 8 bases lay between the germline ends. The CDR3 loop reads CASSQEGGPNYGYTF. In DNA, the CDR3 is TGTGCCAGCAGCCAAGAGGGTGGGCCTAACTATGGCTACACCTTC.

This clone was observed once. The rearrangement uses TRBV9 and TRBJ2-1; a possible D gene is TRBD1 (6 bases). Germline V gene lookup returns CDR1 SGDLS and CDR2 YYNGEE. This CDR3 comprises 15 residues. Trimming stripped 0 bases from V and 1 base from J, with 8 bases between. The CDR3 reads CASSVAGTSYNEQFF. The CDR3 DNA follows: TGTGCCAGCAGCGTAGCTGGGACATCCTACAATGAGCAGTTCTTC.

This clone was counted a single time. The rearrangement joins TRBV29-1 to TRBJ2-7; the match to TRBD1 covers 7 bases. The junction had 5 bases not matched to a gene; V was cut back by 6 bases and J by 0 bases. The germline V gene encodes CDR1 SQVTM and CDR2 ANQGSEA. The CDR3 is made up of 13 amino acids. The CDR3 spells CSVFGTDSYEQYF. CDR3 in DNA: TGCAGCGTGTTTGGGACAGACTCCTACGAGCAGTACTTC.

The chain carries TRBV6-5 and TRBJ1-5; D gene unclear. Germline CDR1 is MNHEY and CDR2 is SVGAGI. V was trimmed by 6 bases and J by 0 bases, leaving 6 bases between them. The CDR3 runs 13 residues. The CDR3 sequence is CASREYSNQPQHF. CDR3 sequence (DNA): TGTGCCAGCAGGGAGTATAGCAATCAGCCCCAGCATTTT.

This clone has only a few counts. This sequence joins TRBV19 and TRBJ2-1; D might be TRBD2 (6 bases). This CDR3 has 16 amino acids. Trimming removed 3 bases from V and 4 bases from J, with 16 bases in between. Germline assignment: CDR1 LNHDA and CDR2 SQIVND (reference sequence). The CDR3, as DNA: TGTGCCAGTAGTATTATGGCTAGCGCGTATTACAATGAGCAGTTCTTC. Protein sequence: CASSIMASAYYNEQFF.

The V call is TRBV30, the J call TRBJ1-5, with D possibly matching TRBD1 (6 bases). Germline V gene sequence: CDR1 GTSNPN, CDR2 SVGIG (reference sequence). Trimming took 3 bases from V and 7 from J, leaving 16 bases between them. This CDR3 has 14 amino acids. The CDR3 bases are TGTGCCTGGAGCTTAACAGGGTTTTGGCAGCCCCAGCATTTT. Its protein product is CAWSLTGFWQPQHF.

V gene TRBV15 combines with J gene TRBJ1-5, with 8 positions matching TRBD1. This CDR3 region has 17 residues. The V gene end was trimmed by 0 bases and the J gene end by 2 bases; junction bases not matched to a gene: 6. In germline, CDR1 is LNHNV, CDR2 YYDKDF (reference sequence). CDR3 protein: CATSRDRTGYGNQPQHF. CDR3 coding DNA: TGTGCCACCAGCAGAGATAGGACAGGGTACGGCAATCAGCCCCAGCATTTT.

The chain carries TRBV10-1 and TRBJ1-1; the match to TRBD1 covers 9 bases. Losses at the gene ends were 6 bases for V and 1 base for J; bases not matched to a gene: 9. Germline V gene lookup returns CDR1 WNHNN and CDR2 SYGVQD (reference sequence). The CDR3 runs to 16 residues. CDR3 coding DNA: TGCGCCAGCAGCTACCGTCGGACAGGGGCGAACACTGAAGCTTTCTTT. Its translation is CASSYRRTGANTEAFF.

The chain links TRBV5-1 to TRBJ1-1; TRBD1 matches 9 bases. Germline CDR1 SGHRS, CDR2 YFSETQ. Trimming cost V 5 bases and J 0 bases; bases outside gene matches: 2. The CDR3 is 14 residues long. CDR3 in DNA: TGCGCCAGCAGTACAGGGGGCCTGAACACTGAAGCTTTCTTT. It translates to CASSTGGLNTEAFF.

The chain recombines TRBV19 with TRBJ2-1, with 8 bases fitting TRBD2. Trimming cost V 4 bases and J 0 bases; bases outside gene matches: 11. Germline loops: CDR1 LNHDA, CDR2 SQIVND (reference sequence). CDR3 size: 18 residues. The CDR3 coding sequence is TGTGCCAGTAGTAAGCCCAGCGGGGGCTCGAGCTCCTACAATGAGCAGTTCTTC. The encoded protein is CASSKPSGGSSSYNEQFF.

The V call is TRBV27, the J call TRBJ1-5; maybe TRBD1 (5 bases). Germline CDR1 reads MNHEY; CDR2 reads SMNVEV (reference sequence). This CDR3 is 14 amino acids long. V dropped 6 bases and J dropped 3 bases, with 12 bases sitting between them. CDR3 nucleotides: TGTGCCAGCAGACCTCAGGGTTCCAATCAGCCCCAGCATTTT. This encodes CASRPQGSNQPQHF.

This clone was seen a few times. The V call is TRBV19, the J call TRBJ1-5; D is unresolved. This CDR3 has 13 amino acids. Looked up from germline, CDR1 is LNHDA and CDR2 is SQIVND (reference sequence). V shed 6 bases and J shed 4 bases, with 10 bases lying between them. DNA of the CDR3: TGTGCCAGTAGACAAGCAGGTAATCAGCCCCAGCATTTT. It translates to CASRQAGNQPQHF.

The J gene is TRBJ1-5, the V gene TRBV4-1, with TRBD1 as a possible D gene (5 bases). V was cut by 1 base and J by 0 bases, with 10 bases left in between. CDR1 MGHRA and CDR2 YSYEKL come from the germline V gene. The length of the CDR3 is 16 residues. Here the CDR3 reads CASSQGVGGSNQPQHF. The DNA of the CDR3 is TGCGCCAGCAGCCAAGGGGTCGGGGGTAGCAATCAGCCCCAGCATTTT.

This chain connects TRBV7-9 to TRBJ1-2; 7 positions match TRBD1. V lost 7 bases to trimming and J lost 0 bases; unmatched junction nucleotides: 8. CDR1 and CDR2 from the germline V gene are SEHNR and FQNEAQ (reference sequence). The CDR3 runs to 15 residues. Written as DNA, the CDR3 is TGTGCCAGCACCCTTGGGGACAGTGCTAACTATGGCTACACCTTC. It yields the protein CASTLGDSANYGYTF.

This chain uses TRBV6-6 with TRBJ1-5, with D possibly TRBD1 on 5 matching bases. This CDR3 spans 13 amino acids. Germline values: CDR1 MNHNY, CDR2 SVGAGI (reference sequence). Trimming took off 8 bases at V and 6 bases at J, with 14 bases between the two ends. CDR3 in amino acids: CASGDTGTQPQHF. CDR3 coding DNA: TGTGCCAGCGGAGACACAGGTACTCAGCCCCAGCATTTT.

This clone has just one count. In nucleotides, the CDR3 is TGTGCCTGGAGCGCCTATGTCAATGGTGAGCAGTTCTTC. It encodes CAWSAYVNGEQFF. This chain links TRBV30 with TRBJ2-1; D not resolved. V lost 3 bases, J lost 9 bases, and 15 bases lay in between. The CDR3 runs to 13 residues. The germline V gene encodes CDR1 GTSNPN and CDR2 SVGIG (reference sequence).

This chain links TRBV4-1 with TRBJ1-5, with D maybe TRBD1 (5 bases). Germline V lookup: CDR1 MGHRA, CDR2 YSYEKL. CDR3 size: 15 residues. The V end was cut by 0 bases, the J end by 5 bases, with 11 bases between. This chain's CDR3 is CASSQEGQGYQPQHF. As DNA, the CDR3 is TGCGCCAGCAGCCAAGAGGGGCAGGGCTATCAGCCCCAGCATTTT.

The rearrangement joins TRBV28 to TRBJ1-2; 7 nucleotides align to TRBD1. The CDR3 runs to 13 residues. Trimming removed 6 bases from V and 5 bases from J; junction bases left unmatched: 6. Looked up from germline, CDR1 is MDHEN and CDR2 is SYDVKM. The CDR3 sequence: CASRSGQLYGYTF. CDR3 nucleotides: TGTGCCAGCAGGTCGGGACAGCTATATGGCTACACCTTC.

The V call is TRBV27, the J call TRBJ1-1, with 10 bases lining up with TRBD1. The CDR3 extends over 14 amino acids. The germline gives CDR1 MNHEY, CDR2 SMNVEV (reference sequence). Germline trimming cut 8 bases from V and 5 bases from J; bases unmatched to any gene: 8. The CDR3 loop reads CASFHGTGETEAFF. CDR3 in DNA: TGTGCCAGCTTTCATGGGACAGGGGAGACTGAAGCTTTCTTT.

This CDR3 reads CASSEESGNQPQHF. CDR3 DNA sequence: TGCGCCAGCAGTGAGGAGAGCGGCAATCAGCCCCAGCATTTT. The rearrangement links TRBV10-1 to TRBJ1-5; D uncertain. From germline, CDR1 is WNHNN and CDR2 SYGVQD (reference sequence). The V gene lost 2 bases and the J gene lost 2 bases, with 7 bases spanning the gap. The CDR3 is made up of 14 amino acids.

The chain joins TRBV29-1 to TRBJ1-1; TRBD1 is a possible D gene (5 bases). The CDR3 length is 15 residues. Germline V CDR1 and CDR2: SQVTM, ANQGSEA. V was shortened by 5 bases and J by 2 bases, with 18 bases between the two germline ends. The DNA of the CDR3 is TGCAGCGTTTACACCCCGGGGGGTCATAACACTGAAGCTTTCTTT. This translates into CSVYTPGGHNTEAFF.